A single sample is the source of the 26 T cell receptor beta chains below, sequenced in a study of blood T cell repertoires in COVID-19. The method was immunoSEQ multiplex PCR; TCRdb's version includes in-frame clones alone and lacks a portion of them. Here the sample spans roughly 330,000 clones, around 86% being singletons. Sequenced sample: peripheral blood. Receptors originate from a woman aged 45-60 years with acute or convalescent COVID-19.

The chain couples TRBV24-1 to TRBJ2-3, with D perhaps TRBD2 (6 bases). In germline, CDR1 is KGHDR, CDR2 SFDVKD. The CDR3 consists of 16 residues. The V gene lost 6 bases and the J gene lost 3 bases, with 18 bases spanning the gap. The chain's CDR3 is CATSIGTGGLTDTQYF. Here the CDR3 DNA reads TGTGCCACCAGTATCGGCACTGGGGGACTGACAGATACGCAGTATTTT.

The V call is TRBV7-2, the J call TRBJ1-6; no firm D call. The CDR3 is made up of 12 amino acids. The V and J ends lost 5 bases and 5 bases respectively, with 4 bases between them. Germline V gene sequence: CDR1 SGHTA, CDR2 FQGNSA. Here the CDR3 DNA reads TGTGCCAGCAGCCTCGATAATTCACCCCTCCACTTT. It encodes CASSLDNSPLHF.

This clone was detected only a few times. The CDR3 reads CASSLSEGREQFF. CDR3 sequence (DNA): TGCGCCAGCAGCCTGTCCGAAGGCAGGGAGCAGTTCTTC. This rearrangement joins TRBV5-1 to TRBJ2-1; D is undetermined. The germline CDR1 and CDR2 sequences are SGHRS and YFSETQ. The germline V and J ends were trimmed by 4 bases and 10 bases, with 15 bases remaining between them. This CDR3 contains 13 residues.

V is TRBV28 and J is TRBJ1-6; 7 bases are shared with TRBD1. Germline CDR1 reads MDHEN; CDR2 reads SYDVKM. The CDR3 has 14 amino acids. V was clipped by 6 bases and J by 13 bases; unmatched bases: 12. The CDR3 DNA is TGTGCCAGCAGACCCGGGACAGAGGTTTCGCCCCTCCACTTT. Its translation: CASRPGTEVSPLHF. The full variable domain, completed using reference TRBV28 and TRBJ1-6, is DVKVTQSSRYLVKRTGEKVFLECVQDMDHENMFWYRQDPGLGLRLIYFSYDVKMKEKGDIPEGYSVSREKKERFSLILESASTNQTSMYLCASRPGTEVSPLHFGNGTRLTVT.

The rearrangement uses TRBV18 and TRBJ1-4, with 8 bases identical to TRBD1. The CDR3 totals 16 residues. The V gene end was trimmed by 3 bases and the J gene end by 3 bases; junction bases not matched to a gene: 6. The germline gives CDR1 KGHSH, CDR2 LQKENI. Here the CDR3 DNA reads TGTGCCAGCTCACCCGACGACAGGGGACCTAATGAAAAACTGTTTTTT. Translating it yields CASSPDDRGPNEKLFF.

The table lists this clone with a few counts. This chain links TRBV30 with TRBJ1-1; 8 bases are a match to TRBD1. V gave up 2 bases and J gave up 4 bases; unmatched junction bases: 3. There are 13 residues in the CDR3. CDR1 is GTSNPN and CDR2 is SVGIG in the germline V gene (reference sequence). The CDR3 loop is CAWSNTGGTEAFF. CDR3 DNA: TGTGCCTGGAGTAACACAGGGGGCACTGAAGCTTTCTTT.

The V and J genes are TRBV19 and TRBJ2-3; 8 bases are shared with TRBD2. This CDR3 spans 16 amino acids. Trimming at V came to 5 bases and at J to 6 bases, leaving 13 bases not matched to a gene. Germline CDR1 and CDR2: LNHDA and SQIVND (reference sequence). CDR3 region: CASSHEAGANPDTQYF. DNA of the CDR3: TGTGCCAGTAGTCATGAAGCGGGAGCAAATCCGGATACGCAGTATTTT.

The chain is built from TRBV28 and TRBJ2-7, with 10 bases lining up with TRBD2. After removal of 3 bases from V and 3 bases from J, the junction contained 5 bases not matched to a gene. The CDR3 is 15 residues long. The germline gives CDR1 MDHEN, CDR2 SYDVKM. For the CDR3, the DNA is TGTGCCAGCAGTTTCCACCTAGCGGGAGACTACGAGCAGTACTTC. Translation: CASSFHLAGDYEQYF.

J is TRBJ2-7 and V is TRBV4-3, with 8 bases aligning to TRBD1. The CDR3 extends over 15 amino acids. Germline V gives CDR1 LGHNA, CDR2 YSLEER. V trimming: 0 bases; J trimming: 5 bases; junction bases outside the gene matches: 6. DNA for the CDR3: TGCGCCAGCAGCCAAGATCGGCAGGGGGCCCACGAGCAGTACTTC. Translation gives CASSQDRQGAHEQYF.

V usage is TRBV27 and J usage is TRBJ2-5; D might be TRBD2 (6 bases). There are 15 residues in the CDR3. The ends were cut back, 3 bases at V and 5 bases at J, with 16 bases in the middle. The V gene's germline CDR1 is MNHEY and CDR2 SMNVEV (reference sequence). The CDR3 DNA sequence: TGTGCCAGCAGTTTGGAGGGCCCAGCCGGGGAGACCCAGTACTTC. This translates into CASSLEGPAGETQYF.

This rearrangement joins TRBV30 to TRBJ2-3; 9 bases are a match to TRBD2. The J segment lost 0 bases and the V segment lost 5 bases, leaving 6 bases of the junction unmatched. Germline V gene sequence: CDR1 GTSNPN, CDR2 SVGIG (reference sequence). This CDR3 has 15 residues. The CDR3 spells CAWGLAGPSTDTQYF. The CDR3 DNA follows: TGTGCCTGGGGCCTAGCGGGGCCTAGCACAGATACGCAGTATTTT.

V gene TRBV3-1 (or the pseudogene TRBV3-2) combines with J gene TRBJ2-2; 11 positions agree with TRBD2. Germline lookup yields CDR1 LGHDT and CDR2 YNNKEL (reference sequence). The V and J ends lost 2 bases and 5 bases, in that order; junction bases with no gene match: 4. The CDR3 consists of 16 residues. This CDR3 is CASSQSGLAGTGELFF. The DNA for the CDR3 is TGTGCCAGCAGCCAATCCGGACTAGCGGGTACCGGGGAGCTGTTTTTT.

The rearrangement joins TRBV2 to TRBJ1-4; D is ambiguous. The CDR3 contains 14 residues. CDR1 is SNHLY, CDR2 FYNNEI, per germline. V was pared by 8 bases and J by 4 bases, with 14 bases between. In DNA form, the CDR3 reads TGTGCCAGCGCACCCGGGATTTATAATGAAAAACTGTTTTTT. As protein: CASAPGIYNEKLFF.

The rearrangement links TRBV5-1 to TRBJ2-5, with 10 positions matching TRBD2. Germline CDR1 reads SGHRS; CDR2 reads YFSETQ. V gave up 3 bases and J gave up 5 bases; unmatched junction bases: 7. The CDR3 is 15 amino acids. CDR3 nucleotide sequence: TGCGCCAGCAGCTCGGGACTAGCGACAGGGGAGACCCAGTACTTC. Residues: CASSSGLATGETQYF.

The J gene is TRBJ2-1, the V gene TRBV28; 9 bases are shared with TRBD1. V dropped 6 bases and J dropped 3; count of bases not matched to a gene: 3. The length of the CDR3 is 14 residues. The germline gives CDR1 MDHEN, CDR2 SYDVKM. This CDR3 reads CASRQGAVYNEQFF. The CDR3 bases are TGTGCCAGCAGACAGGGGGCGGTCTACAATGAGCAGTTCTTC.

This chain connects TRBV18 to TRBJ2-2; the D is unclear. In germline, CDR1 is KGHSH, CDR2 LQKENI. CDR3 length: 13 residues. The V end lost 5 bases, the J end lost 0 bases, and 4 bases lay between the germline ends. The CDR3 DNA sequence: TGTGCCAGCTCATCCTCGAACACCGGGGAGCTGTTTTTT. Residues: CASSSSNTGELFF.

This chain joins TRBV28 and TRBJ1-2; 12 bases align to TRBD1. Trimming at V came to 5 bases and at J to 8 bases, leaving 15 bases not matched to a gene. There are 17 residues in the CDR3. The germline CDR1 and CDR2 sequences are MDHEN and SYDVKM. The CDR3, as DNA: TGTGCCAGCAGTCTTGCCCTCGGGGGACAGGGGGCCGGAGGCTACACCTTC. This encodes CASSLALGGQGAGGYTF.

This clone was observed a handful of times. The CDR3 here is CASGDGRSPLRGYTF. The DNA of the CDR3 is TGTGCCAGTGGGGACGGGAGATCCCCGTTGCGGGGCTACACCTTC. V gene TRBV25-1 combines with J gene TRBJ1-2; D may be TRBD1 (5 bases). From germline, CDR1 is MGHDK and CDR2 SYGVNS. The CDR3 is made up of 15 amino acids. Deletions cut 9 bases from V and 8 bases from J, with 25 bases between.

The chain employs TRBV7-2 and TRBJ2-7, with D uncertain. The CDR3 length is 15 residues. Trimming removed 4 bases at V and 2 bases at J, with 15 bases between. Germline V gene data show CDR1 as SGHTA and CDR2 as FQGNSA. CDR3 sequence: CASSSRSVQPYEQYF. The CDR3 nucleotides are TGTGCCAGCAGCTCCCGGTCGGTACAGCCCTACGAGCAGTACTTC.

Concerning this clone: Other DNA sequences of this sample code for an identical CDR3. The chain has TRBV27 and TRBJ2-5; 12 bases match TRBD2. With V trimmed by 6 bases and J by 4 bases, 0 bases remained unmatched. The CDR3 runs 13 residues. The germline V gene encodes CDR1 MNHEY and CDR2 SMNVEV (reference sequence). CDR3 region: CASRGLAGETQYF. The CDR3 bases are TGTGCCAGCAGGGGACTAGCGGGAGAGACCCAGTACTTC.

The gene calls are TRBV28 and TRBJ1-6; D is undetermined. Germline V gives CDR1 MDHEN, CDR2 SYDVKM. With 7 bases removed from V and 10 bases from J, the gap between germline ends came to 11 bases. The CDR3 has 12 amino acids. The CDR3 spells CASTLGRSPLHF. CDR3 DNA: TGTGCCAGCACCCTAGGAAGGTCACCCCTCCACTTT.

DNA of the CDR3: TGCGCCAGCAGCCGCCTTTTGACAGGCCTTACCTACGAGCAGTACTTC. Translating gives CASSRLLTGLTYEQYF. This sequence joins TRBV4-1 and TRBJ2-7; D is possibly TRBD1 (6 bases). Per germline, CDR1 MGHRA and CDR2 YSYEKL. The CDR3 runs 16 residues. V lost 4 bases to trimming and J lost 2 bases, with 18 bases between them.

The CDR3 coding sequence is TGTGCCAGCAGTGAAGACAGGGTTGGTACTGAAGCTTTCTTT. Translation gives CASSEDRVGTEAFF. The chain employs TRBV2 and TRBJ1-1; TRBD1 is a possible D gene (6 bases). Trimming took off 1 base at V and 5 bases at J, with 11 bases between the two ends. This CDR3 comprises 14 residues. The V gene's germline CDR1 is SNHLY and CDR2 FYNNEI.

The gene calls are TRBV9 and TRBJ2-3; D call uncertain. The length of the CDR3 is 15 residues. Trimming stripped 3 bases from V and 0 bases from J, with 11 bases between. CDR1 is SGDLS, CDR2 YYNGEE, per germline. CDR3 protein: CASSGPIASTDTQYF. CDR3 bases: TGTGCCAGCAGCGGGCCCATCGCTAGCACAGATACGCAGTATTTT. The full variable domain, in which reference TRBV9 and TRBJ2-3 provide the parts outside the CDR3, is DSGVTQTPKHLITATGQRVTLRCSPRSGDLSVYWYQQSLDQGLQFLIQYYNGEERAKGNILERFSAQQFPDLHSELNLSSLELGDSALYFCASSGPIASTDTQYFGPGTRLTVL.

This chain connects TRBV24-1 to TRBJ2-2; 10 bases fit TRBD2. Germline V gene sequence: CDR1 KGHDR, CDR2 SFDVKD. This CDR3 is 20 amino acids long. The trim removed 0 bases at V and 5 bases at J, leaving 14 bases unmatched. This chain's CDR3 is CATSDLQGLAGVGGTGELFF. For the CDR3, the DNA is TGTGCCACCAGTGATTTGCAAGGGCTAGCGGGAGTAGGAGGAACCGGGGAGCTGTTTTTT.

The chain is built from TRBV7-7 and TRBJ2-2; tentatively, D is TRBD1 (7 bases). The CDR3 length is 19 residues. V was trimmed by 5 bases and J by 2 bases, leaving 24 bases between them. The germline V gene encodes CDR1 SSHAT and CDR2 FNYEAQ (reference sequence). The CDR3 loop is CASSRGQLLAQGNTGELFF. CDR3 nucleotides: TGTGCCAGCAGCAGGGGACAGCTGCTAGCGCAGGGCAACACCGGGGAGCTGTTTTTT.